This TCR beta chain was captured by sequencing in a study of a mutant IDH1 vaccine in newly diagnosed glioma. Time point noted: week 35, safety follow-up. The vaccine gave 300 ug of a 20-mer mutant IDH1 peptide subcutaneously per dose. Across weeks 1, 3, 5, 7, 11, 15, 19 and 23, patients received a vaccination each time, eight in all. The donors had new WHO grade 3 or 4 astrocytomas; these were IDH1-mutant and ATRX-lost. Sequenced by immunoSEQ multiplex PCR; TCRdb stores in-frame clones only, minus some. The top ten hold around 1.5% of the sample, which has about 41,000 clones, 80% to 90% seen once. V dropped 5 bases and J dropped 0; count of bases not matched to a gene: 15. The CDR3 sequence is 19 residues long. Germline values: CDR1 MDHEN, CDR2 SYDVKM. On this clone itself: Its antigen is not known.

The chain combines TRBV28 with TRBJ1-3, with TRBD1 matching 8 bases. This receptor was taken from a man aged 35 to 55 with glioma. This specimen was PBMCs, taken from a glioma patient whose treatment included an IDH1 peptide vaccine. The CDR3: CASSQILLTGGYSGNTIYF. CDR3 nucleotide sequence: TGTGCCAGCAGTCAAATCCTCCTTACAGGGGGGTACTCTGGAAACACCATATATTTT. Supplemented by reference TRBV28 and TRBJ1-3, the full variable domain reads DVKVTQSSRYLVKRTGEKVFLECVQDMDHENMFWYRQDPGLGLRLIYFSYDVKMKEKGDIPEGYSVSREKKERFSLILESASTNQTSMYLCASSQILLTGGYSGNTIYFGEGSWLTVV.